This T cell receptor (beta chain) is drawn from a study of blood T cell repertoires in COVID-19. Generated by immunoSEQ multiplex PCR, the TCRdb table keeps only in-frame clones and is missing some. This table has roughly 39,000 clones, 86% appearing once. The CDR3 loop spans 15 amino acids. V gave up 2 bases and J gave up 9 bases; unmatched junction bases: 8. Germline V gene sequence: CDR1 SGHRS, CDR2 YFSETQ. Sequencing was done on a sample of peripheral blood. This clonotype was sampled from a man aged 45-60 years in a cohort sampled during active COVID-19. This sequence joins TRBV5-1 and TRBJ2-1, with TRBD2 identical over 10 bases. Here the CDR3 reads CASSLGLAGEGEQFF. The CDR3, as DNA: TGCGCCAGCAGCTTAGGCCTAGCGGGAGAGGGTGAGCAGTTCTTC.